Listed below are T cell receptor beta chains from one sample, sequenced in a study of T cell clones after liver transplantation. Profiling relied on immunoSEQ multiplex PCR, and the TCRdb table lists in-frame clones only, not all of them. Of tens of thousands of clones listed, 71% are singletons. Sample: CD4+ T cells from blood, taken before liver transplant. The receptor source for this set is a human donor who received a liver transplant. Each CDR3 is given with its conserved first and last residue. A D gene is named only where the DNA matches it firmly. Rows may omit the clone size; those that give it use once, few, many or a size class.

CDR3 length: 15
clone size: -
D gene: TRBD2
J gene: TRBJ2-3
V gene: TRBV9
CDR3 protein: CASSVVASGVDTQYF
CDR3 DNA: TGTGCCAGCAGCGTAGTGGCTAGCGGGGTGGATACGCAGTATTTT

CDR3 length: 17
clone size: -
D gene: TRBD1
J gene: TRBJ2-6
V gene: TRBV7-9
CDR3 protein: CASSRTGKGSGANVLTF
CDR3 DNA: TGTGCCAGCAGCCGGACAGGGAAAGGATCTGGGGCCAACGTCCTGACTTTC

CDR3 length: 15
clone size: -
D gene: -
J gene: TRBJ2-5
V gene: TRBV19
CDR3 protein: CASRDERGGGETQYF
CDR3 DNA: TGTGCCAGTAGGGACGAAAGGGGGGGAGGAGAGACCCAGTACTTC

CDR3 length: 14
clone size: -
D gene: TRBD1
J gene: TRBJ1-1
V gene: TRBV30
CDR3 protein: CASRQGALNTEAFF
CDR3 DNA: TGTGCCTCACGACAGGGGGCGTTGAACACTGAAGCTTTCTTT

CDR3 length: 13
clone size: -
D gene: -
J gene: TRBJ1-2
V gene: TRBV6-1
CDR3 protein: CASSDSGIQSYTF
CDR3 DNA: TGTGCCAGCAGTGATTCAGGGATTCAGAGCTACACCTTC

CDR3 length: 16
clone size: -
D gene: TRBD1
J gene: TRBJ1-6
V gene: TRBV5-1
CDR3 protein: CASSQRQQGANSPLHF
CDR3 DNA: TGCGCCAGCAGCCAGAGACAACAGGGGGCAAATTCACCCCTCCACTTT

CDR3 length: 14
clone size: once
D gene: -
J gene: TRBJ1-2
V gene: TRBV6-6
CDR3 protein: CASSYSRRVYGYTF
CDR3 DNA: TGTGCCAGCAGTTACTCGAGACGGGTCTATGGCTACACCTTC

CDR3 length: 15
clone size: -
D gene: -
J gene: TRBJ1-5
V gene: TRBV11-2
CDR3 protein: CASSLGQSNNQPQHF
CDR3 DNA: TGTGCCAGCAGCCTAGGACAGTCAAACAATCAGCCCCAGCATTTT

CDR3 length: 12
clone size: -
D gene: TRBD1
J gene: TRBJ1-1
V gene: TRBV28
CDR3 protein: CASLIGTGEAFF
CDR3 DNA: TGTGCCAGCCTAATCGGGACAGGGGAAGCTTTCTTT

CDR3 length: 16
clone size: -
D gene: -
J gene: TRBJ2-1
V gene: TRBV30
CDR3 protein: CAWSLARQSPYNEQFF
CDR3 DNA: TGTGCCTGGAGTTTGGCCCGACAAAGCCCCTACAATGAGCAGTTCTTC

CDR3 length: 13
clone size: many
D gene: -
J gene: TRBJ1-4
V gene: TRBV2
CDR3 protein: CASSAGTYEKLFF
CDR3 DNA: TGTGCCAGCAGTGCCGGGACTTATGAAAAACTGTTTTTT

CDR3 length: 12
clone size: few
D gene: -
J gene: TRBJ1-4
V gene: TRBV30
CDR3 protein: CAWGRDGEKLFF
CDR3 DNA: TGTGCCTGGGGGCGCGACGGTGAAAAACTGTTTTTT